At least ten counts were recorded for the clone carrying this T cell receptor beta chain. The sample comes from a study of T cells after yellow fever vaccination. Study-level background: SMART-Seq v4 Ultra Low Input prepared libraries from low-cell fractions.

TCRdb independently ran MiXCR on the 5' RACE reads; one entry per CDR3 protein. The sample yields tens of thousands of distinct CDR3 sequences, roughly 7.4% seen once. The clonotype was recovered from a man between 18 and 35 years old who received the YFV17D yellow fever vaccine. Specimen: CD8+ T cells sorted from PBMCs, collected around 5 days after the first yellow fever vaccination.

DNA of the CDR3: TGTGCCAGCAGCTCGTTAGGGGAAGATTACAATGAGCAGTTCTTC. Its protein product is CASSSLGEDYNEQFF. The V gene is TRBV11-3, the J gene TRBJ2-1, with D perhaps matching TRBD1 (5 bases). V was clipped by 4 bases and J by 4 bases, with 14 bases between them. CDR1 is SGHNT, CDR2 YENEEA, per germline. The CDR3 length is 15 residues. Using reference TRBV11-3 and TRBJ2-1 for the parts outside the CDR3, the full variable domain is EAGVVQSPRYKIIEKKQPVAFWCNPISGHNTLYWYLQNLGQGPELLIRYENEEAVDDSQLPKDRFSAERLKGVDSTLKIQPAELGDSAVYLCASSSLGEDYNEQFFGPGTRLTVL.